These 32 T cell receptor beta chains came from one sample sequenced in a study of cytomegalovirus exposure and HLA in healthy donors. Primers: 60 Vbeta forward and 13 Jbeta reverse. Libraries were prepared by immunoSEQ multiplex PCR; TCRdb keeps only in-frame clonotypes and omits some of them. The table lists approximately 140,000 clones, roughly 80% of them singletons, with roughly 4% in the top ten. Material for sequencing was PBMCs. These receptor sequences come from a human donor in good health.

CDR3 bases: TGTGCTAGTGGTTTGTTTGGGGGCTCAAGAGATACGCAGTATTTT. Protein product: CASGLFGGSRDTQYF. The rearrangement joins TRBV12-5 to TRBJ2-3, with D tentatively TRBD1 (6 bases). V lost 2 bases to trimming and J lost 5 bases, with 14 bases between them. From germline, CDR1 is LGHNT and CDR2 FRNRAP. The CDR3 runs to 15 residues.

The CDR3 coding sequence is TGTGCCAGCAGCCATTCCGGAGGCGGGAGGGACGGTGAGCAGTTCTTC. The encoded protein is CASSHSGGGRDGEQFF. This chain uses TRBV4-2 with TRBJ2-1; the match to TRBD2 covers 9 bases. CDR3 size: 16 residues. Germline assignment: CDR1 LGHNA and CDR2 YNFKEQ. Unmatched junction bases numbered 12, after V lost 3 bases and J lost 9 bases.

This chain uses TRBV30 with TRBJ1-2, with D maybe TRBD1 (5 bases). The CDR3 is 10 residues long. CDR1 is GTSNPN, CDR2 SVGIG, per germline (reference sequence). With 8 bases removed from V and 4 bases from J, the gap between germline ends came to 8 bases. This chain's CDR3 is CAVDTYGYTF. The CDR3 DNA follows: TGTGCCGTGGACACCTATGGCTACACCTTC.

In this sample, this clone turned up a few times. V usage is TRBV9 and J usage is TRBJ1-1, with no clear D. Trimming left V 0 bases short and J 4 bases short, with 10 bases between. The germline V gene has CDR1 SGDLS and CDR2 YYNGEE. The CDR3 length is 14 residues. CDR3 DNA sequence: TGTGCCAGCAGCGTAGTTGGCGGAAGCACTGAAGCTTTCTTT. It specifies CASSVVGGSTEAFF.

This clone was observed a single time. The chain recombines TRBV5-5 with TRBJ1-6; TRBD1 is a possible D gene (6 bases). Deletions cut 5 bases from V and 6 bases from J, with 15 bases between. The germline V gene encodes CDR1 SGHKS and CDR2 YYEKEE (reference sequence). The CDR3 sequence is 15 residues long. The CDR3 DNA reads TGTGCCAGCAGGAGGGGGGGACCGACTAATTCACCCCTCCACTTT. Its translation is CASRRGGPTNSPLHF. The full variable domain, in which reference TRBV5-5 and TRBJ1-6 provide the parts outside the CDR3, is DAGVTQSPTHLIKTRGQQVTLRCSPISGHKSVSWYQQVLGQGPQFIFQYYEKEERGRGNFPDRFSARQFPNYSSELNVNALLLGDSALYLCASRRGGPTNSPLHFGNGTRLTVT.

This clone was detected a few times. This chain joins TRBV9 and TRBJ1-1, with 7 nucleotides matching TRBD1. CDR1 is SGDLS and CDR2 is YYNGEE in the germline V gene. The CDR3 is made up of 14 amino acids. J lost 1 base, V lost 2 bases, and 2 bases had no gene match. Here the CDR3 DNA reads TGTGCCAGCAGCGTGGGACAGAAGAACACTGAAGCTTTCTTT. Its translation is CASSVGQKNTEAFF.

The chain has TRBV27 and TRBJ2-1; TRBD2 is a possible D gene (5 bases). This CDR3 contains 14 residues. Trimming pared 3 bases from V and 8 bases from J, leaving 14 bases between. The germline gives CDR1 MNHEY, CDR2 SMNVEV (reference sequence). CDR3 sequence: CASSFALVGDEQFF. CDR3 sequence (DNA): TGTGCCAGCAGTTTCGCACTAGTGGGCGATGAGCAGTTCTTC.

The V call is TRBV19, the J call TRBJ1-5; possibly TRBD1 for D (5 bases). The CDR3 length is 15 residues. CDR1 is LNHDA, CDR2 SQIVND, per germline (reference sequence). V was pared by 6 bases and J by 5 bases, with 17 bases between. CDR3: CASSNDRLYHQPQHF. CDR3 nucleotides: TGTGCCAGTAGCAACGACAGACTTTACCATCAGCCCCAGCATTTT.

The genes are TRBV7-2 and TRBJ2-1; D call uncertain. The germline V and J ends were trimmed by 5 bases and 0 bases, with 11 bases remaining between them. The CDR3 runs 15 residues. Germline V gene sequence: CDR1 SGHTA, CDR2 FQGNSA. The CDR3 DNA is TGTGCCAGCAGCCCTTCGTCCTTCTCCTACAATGAGCAGTTCTTC. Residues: CASSPSSFSYNEQFF.

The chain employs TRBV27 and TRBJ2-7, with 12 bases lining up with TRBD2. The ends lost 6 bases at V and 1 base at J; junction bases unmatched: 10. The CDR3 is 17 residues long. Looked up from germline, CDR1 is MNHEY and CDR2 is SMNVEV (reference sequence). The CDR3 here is CASRFTITSGGSYEQYF. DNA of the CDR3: TGTGCCAGCAGGTTTACAATAACTAGCGGGGGGTCCTACGAGCAGTACTTC.

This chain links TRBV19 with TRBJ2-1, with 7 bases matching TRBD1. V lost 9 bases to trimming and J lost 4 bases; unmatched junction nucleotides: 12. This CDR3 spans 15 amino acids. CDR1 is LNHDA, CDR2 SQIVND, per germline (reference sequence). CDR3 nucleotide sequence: TGTGCCAGCCGGGACACAGGGGTTCGGTACAATGAGCAGTTCTTC. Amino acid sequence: CASRDTGVRYNEQFF.

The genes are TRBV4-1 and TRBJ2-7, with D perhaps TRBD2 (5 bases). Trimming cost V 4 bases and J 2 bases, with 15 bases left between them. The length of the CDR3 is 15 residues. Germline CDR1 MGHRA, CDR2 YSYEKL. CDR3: CASSPIGGGAYEQYF. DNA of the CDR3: TGCGCCAGCAGCCCAATCGGAGGAGGAGCCTACGAGCAGTACTTC.

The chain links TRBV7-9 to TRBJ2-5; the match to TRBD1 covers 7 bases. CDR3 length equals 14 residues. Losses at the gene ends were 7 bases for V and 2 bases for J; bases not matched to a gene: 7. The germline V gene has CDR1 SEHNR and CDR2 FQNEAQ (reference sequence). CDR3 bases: TGTGCCAGCACATTCGGGACAGCACAAGAGACCCAGTACTTC. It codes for CASTFGTAQETQYF.

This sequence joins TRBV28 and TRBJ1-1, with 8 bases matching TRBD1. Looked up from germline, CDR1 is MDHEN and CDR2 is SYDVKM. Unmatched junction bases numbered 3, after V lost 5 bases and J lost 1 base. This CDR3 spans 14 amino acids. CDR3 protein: CASSNRGRNTEAFF. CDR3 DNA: TGTGCCAGCAGTAACAGGGGGAGGAACACTGAAGCTTTCTTT.

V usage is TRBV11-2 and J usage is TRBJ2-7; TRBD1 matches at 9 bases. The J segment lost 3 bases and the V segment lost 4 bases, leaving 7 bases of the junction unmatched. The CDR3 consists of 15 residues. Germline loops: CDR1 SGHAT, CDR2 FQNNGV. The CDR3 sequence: CASSYPGTGIYEQYF. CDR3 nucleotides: TGTGCCAGCAGCTACCCGGGGACAGGGATCTACGAGCAGTACTTC.

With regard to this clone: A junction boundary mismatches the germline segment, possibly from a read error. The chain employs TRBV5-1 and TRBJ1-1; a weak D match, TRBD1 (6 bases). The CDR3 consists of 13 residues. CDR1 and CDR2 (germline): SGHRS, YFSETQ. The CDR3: CASGFWGRTEAFF. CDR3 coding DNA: TGCGCCAGCGGCTTCTGGGGGCGGACTGAAGCTTTCTTT.

CDR3 bases: TGTGCCAGTAGTATAGAAAGAGGTCCGGGGACAGATACGCAGTATTTT. As protein: CASSIERGPGTDTQYF. The rearrangement uses TRBV19 and TRBJ2-3; D might be TRBD2 (5 bases). V lost 0 bases and J lost 3, with 13 bases in between. The CDR3 loop spans 16 amino acids. Germline CDR1 LNHDA, CDR2 SQIVND (reference sequence).

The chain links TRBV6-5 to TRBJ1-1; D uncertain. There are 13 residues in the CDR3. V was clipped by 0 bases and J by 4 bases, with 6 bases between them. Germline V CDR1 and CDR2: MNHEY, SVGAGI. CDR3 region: CASSYSSSTEAFF. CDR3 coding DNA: TGTGCCAGCAGTTACTCGTCGTCCACTGAAGCTTTCTTT.

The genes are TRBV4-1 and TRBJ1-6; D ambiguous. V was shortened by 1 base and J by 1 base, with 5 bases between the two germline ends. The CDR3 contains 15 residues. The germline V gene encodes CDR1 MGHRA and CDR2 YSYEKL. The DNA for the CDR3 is TGCGCCAGCAGCCAAGGCCGGTCCTATAATTCACCCCTCCACTTT. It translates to CASSQGRSYNSPLHF.

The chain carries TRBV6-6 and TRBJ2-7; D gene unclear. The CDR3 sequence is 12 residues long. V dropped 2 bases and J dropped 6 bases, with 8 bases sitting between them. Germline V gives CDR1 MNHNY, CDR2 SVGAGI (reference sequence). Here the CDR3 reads CASSYASTEQYF. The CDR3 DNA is TGTGCCAGCAGTTACGCAAGCACCGAGCAGTACTTC.

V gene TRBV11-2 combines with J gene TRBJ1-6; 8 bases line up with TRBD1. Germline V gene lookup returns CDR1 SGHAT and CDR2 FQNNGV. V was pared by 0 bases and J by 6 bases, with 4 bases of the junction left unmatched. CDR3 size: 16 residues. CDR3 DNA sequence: TGTGCCAGCAGCTTAGATCTTACAGGGGGTAATTCACCCCTCCACTTT. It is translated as CASSLDLTGGNSPLHF.

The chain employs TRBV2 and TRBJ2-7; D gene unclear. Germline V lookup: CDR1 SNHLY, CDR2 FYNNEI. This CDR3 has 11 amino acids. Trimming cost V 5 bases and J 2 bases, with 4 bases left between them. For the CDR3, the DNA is TGTGCCAGCAGTTTCACCTACGAGCAGTACTTC. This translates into CASSFTYEQYF. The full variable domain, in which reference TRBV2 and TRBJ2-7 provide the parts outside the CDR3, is EPEVTQTPSHQVTQMGQEVILRCVPISNHLYFYWYRQILGQKVEFLVSFYNNEISEKSEIFDDQFSVERPDGSNFTLKIRSTKLEDSAMYFCASSFTYEQYFGPGTRLTVT.

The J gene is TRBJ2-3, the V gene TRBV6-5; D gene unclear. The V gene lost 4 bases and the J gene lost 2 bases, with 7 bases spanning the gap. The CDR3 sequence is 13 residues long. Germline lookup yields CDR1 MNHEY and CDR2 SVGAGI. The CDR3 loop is CASSLLNTDTQYF. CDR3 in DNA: TGTGCCAGCAGTTTGCTAAACACAGATACGCAGTATTTT.

The CDR3 here is CASSSPRGSIRETQYF. The CDR3 region has the DNA TGTGCCAGCAGTTCCCCAAGGGGGTCTATCCGAGAGACCCAGTACTTC. The V call is TRBV28, the J call TRBJ2-5; tentatively, D is TRBD1 (6 bases). Trimming stripped 4 bases from V and 4 bases from J, with 19 bases between. This CDR3 is built from 16 residues. Per germline, CDR1 MDHEN and CDR2 SYDVKM.

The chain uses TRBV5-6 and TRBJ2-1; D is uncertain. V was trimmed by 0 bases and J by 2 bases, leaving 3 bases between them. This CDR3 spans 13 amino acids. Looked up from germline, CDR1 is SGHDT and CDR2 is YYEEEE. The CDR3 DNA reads TGTGCCAGCAGCTTGGTAGCCTACAATGAGCAGTTCTTC. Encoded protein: CASSLVAYNEQFF.

The CDR3 DNA sequence: TGTGCCAGCAGCAGGACAGGGGGCCTCTCCTACGAGCAGTACTTC. This encodes CASSRTGGLSYEQYF. The genes are TRBV5-8 and TRBJ2-7; 11 positions agree with TRBD1. V lost 4 bases, J lost 0 bases, and 3 bases stayed unmatched. The germline V gene has CDR1 SGHTS and CDR2 YDEGEE. This CDR3 region has 15 residues.

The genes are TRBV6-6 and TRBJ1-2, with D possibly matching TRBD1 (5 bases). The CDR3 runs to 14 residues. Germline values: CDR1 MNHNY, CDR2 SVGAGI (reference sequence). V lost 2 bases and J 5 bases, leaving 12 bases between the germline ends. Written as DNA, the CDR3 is TGTGCCAGCAGTTACGACAGCCGATCATATGGCTACACCTTC. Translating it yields CASSYDSRSYGYTF.

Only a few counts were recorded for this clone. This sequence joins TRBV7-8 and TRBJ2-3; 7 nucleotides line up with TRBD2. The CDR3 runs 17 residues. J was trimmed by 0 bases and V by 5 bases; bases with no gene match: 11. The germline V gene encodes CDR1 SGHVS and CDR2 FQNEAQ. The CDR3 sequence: CASSPSRAGESTDTQYF. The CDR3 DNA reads TGTGCCAGCAGCCCCTCACGGGCGGGAGAAAGCACAGATACGCAGTATTTT.

CDR3 protein: CASSLKRGNTEAFF. The CDR3 DNA follows: TGTGCCAGCAGCTTGAAAAGGGGGAACACTGAAGCTTTCTTT. The chain links TRBV5-4 to TRBJ1-1; weak D call: TRBD1 (5 bases). V lost 1 base and J lost 1, with 8 bases in between. Looked up from germline, CDR1 is SGHNT and CDR2 is YYREEE (reference sequence). This CDR3 has 14 amino acids.

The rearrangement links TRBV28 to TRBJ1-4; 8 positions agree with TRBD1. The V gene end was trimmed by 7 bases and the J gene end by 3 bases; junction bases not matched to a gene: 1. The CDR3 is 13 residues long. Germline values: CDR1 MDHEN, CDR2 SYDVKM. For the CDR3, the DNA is TGTGCCAGCATGGACAGGGCTAATGAAAAACTGTTTTTT. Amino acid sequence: CASMDRANEKLFF.

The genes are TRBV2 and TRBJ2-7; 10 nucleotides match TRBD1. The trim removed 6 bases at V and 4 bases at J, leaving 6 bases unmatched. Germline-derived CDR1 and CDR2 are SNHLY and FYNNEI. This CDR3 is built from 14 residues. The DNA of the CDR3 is TGTGCCAGCAGATGGGACAGGGGACCTTACGAGCAGTACTTC. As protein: CASRWDRGPYEQYF.

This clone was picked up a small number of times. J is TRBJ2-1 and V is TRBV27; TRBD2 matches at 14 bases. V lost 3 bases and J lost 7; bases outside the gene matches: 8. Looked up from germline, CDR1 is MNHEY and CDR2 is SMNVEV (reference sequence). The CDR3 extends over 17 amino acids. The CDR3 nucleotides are TGTGCCAGCAGTTTCGCCGGGACTAGCGGGAGTAAGAATGAGCAGTTCTTC. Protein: CASSFAGTSGSKNEQFF.